This T cell receptor (beta chain) was retrieved from a study of early T cells in non-severe SARS-CoV-2 infection (dated by TCRdb to the early 2020s). Background on the whole study: Because TCR sequencing was done on bulk RNA from unsorted whole blood, the alpha and beta chains could not be paired. General findings and caveats noted by the study authors: Matching against VDJdb was skewed toward anti-spike CD8 responses, likely underestimated virus-specific expansions, and missed private and CD4 specificities.

A case-control design nested within a healthcare worker cohort in London, UK, was used, with weekly nasopharyngeal swab PCR tests and blood sampling performed. Healthcare workers were enrolled in the week of the UK lockdown, from 23 to 31 March 2020, and were followed every week for up to roughly 16 weeks. Library preparation employed 5' RACE. Data came from a NextSeq 500. Unique molecular identifiers were attached to individual cDNA molecules in the TCR library protocol so that sequencing error and PCR bias could be corrected. Both TCR alpha and beta chains were sequenced, and tight co-correlation was observed between alpha and beta sequence abundances in each sample. Turning to the authors' computational methods: Decombinator V4 was used to annotate the V gene, J gene and CDR3 of the TCR sequences. TCRs were defined as expanded if a significant change between any two time points was detected under a Poisson model with p below 0.0001. Abundances of TCRs were expressed as counts per million after normalisation to the total number of TCRs sequenced in each sample. VDJdb, accessed 1 November 2021, was searched for CMV, EBV and SARS-CoV-2 annotated TCRs, with TCRs annotated for multiple antigens excluded. TCRdb handled the public reads itself, with Q25 trimming in fastp and clone calling in MiXCR, and kept productive beta chains. Identical CDR3 protein sequences are pooled into one entry, listed with their most common genes and DNA. For this entry, the V and J calls and clone size follow TCRdb and not the study's own pipeline. The sample has over 55,000 distinct CDR3 sequences on record, over 9.5% of them singletons. Clones ranked in the top ten supply 2.5% to 3% of the sample.

This clonotype was counted at least ten times. It has no known antigen specificity. Within one base of it there is no much larger clone, and no base qualities were kept. This TCR derives from an adult who was a healthcare worker with PCR-confirmed SARS-CoV-2 infection or an uninfected control (not recorded which). The material sequenced was whole blood.

The CDR3: CSANPGGGLGHTDTQYF. The nucleotide sequence reads as follows: TGCAGTGCTAACCCGGGGGGAGGGCTCGGGCACACAGATACGCAGTATTTT. The receptor chain draws on TRBV20-1 and TRBJ2-3; 7 bases in the middle match TRBD2. The junction shows trimming of 4 bases on V and 2 bases on J, and the gene matches do not reach 15 bases of it. The CDR3 covers 17 residues, taking in both the cysteine and the phenylalanine. The DNA shown is the 51-base CDR3, in frame from base 1. In the germline V gene (reference sequence), CDR1 corresponds to DFQATT and CDR2 to SNEGSKA.